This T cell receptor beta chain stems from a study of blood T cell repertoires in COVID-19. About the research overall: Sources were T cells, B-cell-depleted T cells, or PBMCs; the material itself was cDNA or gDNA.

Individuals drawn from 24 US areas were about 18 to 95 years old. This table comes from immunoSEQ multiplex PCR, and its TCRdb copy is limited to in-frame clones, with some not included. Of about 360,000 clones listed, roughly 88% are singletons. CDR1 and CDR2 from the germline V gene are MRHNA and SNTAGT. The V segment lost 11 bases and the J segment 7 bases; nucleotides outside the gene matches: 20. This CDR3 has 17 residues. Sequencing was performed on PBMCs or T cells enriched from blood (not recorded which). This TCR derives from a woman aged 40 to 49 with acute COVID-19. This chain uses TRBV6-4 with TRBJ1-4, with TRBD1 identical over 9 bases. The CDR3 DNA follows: TGTGCCCCCGGAGCGTCGGGACAGGGTTCTACTGGTGAAAAACTGTTTTTT. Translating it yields CAPGASGQGSTGEKLFF.